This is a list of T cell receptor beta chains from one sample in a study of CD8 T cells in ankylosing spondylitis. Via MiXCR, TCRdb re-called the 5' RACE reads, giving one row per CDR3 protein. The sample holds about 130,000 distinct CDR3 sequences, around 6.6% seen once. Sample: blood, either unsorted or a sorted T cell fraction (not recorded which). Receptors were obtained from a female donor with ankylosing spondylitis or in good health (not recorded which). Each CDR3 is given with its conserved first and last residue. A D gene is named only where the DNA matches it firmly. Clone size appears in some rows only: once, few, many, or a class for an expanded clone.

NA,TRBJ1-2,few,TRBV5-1,CASRPDNYGYTF,TGCGCCAGCAGGCCGGATAACTATGGCTACACCTTC
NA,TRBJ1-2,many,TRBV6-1,CASSGDSTFYGYTF,TGTGCCAGCAGTGGCGACAGTACATTCTATGGCTACACCTTC
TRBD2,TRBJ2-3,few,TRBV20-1,CSARDLEGLAVTDTQYF,TGCAGTGCTAGAGACCTCGAGGGACTAGCGGTCACAGATACGCAGTATTTT
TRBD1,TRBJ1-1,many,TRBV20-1,CSAPGTGGLNTEAFF,TGCAGTGCTCCCGGGACAGGGGGATTGAACACTGAAGCTTTCTTT
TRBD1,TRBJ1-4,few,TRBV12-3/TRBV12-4,CASSLRQGPEKLFF,TGTGCCAGCAGTCTCAGACAGGGGCCTGAAAAACTGTTTTTT
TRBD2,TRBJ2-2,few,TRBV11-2,CASSLVSGPTGELFF,TGTGCCAGCAGCTTAGTTAGCGGGCCAACCGGGGAGCTGTTTTTT
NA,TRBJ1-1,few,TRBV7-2,CASRLAPGKMNTEAFF,TGTGCCAGCAGATTAGCGCCGGGAAAAATGAACACTGAAGCTTTCTTT
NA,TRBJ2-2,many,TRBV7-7,CASSLGQNTGELFF,TGTGCTAGCAGCTTAGGACAGAACACCGGGGAGCTGTTTTTT
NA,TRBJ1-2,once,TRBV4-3,CVSSQGRIANYDYTF,TGCGTCAGCAGCCAGGGGAGGATAGCTAACTATGACTACACCTTC
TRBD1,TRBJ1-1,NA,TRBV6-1,CASSPHRDRMLGTEAFF,TGTGCCAGCAGTCCCCACCGGGACAGAATGTTGGGCACTGAAGCTTTCTTT
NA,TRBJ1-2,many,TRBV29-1,CSVLGMRGYTF,TGCAGCGTTCTGGGGATGCGTGGCTACACCTTC
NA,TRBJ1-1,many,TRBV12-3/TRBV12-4,CASSLGGTGRLNTEAFF,TGTGCCAGCAGTTTAGGTGGAACAGGGAGGTTAAACACTGAAGCTTTCTTT
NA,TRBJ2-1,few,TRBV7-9,CASSPEMGNEQFF,TGTGCCAGCAGCCCAGAGATGGGTAATGAGCAGTTCTTC
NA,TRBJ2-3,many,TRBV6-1,CASSNRGRDTDTQYF,TGTGCCAGCAGCAACAGGGGGAGGGACACAGATACGCAGTATTTT
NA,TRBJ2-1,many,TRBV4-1,CASSQARDRKQSEQFF,TGCGCCAGCAGCCAAGCCCGGGACCGAAAGCAGAGTGAGCAGTTCTTC
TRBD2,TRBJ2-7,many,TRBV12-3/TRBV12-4,CASTKAAGFSGGLPYEQYF,TGTGCCAGCACAAAGGCGGCGGGGTTTAGCGGGGGCCTACCCTACGAGCAGTACTTC
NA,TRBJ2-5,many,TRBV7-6,CASSLRIRETQYF,TGTGCCAGCAGCTTAAGGATCCGAGAGACCCAGTACTTC
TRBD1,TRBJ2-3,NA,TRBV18,CASSPGTVDTDTQYF,TGTGCCAGCTCACCGGGGACAGTTGACACAGATACGCAGTATTTT
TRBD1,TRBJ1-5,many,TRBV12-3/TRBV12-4,CASRDRGHISNQPQHF,TGTGCCAGCAGGGACAGGGGCCATATTAGCAATCAGCCCCAGCATTTT